This TCR beta chain was found in a study of OX40 agonist ivuxolimab in advanced cancers. Context from the whole study: The costimulatory receptor OX40 (CD134) was targeted by ivuxolimab, a fully human IgG2 agonistic monoclonal antibody. Peripheral TCRbeta sequencing aimed to test whether ivuxolimab altered TCR sequence diversity and caused clonal T-cell expansion. A male proportion of approximately 83% and a mean age of roughly 55 years, ranging from 23 to 79, were recorded for the dose-escalation cohort. Among the approximately 50 dose-escalation patients, approximately 20 had hepatocellular carcinoma, 15 melanoma, 9 renal cell carcinoma and 9 head and neck cancer. Partial responses were achieved by three dose-escalation patients, of whom one had hepatocellular carcinoma and two had cutaneous melanoma. The paper describes the monotherapy dose-escalation part (N of about 55 patients) of the phase I trial of ivuxolimab. Patients were allowed to have had prior anti-PD-1, anti-PD-L1 or anti-CTLA-4 therapy, and 40% to 45% of the dose-escalation patients had previously received checkpoint inhibitors. Intravenous ivuxolimab was administered to patients every 2 weeks at six dose levels: 0.01, 0.1, 0.3, 1.5, 3 and 10 mg/kg. The paper's findings and limits, for the study overall: The antigen specificity of the clonally expanded peripheral T cells was not determined. In the 0.1-3.0 mg/kg groups, partial responders were among the patients with the lowest normalized peripheral clonal expansion, particularly in CD8+ T cells. On average, CD8+ T cells showed more expanded clones than CD4+ T cells after ivuxolimab. At doses from 0.1 to 3.0 mg/kg, clonal expansion was seen in both CD4+ and CD8+ blood T cells between baseline and week 6. Low levels of normalized T-cell clonal expansion were also seen in some patients who did not respond.

The trial excluded patients who had a history of autoimmune disease or were on systemic immunosuppression. Peripheral blood for TCR sequencing was collected from all dose cohorts at baseline, on cycle 4 day 1, and on cycle 7 day 1. Samples were obtained from an open-label, multicenter, first-in-human phase I dose-escalation trial of ivuxolimab. Adults with locally advanced or metastatic head and neck squamous cell, hepatocellular, melanoma or renal cell carcinoma were enrolled in the trial. CD4+ and CD8+ T cells were sorted separately from peripheral blood before TCR sequencing. Genomic DNA was extracted from sorted cells for sequencing of the TCRbeta CDR3 region. TCRbeta CDR3 regions were sequenced using the immunoSEQ Assay. This is the immuneACCESS table as TCRdb keeps it, with only in-frame sequences that have V and J called. A part of the clones is gone; compared with another copy, unresolved V genes explain less than half, and the rest is unexplained. The table for this sample lists about 80,000 clones; around 90% of them were counted only once. The biggest ten clones account for under 0.35% of the sample.

Comments on this clone: Its cognate antigen has yet to be identified. The record has no base qualities; no much larger clone is one base away.

The germline V gene encodes CDR1 KGHSH and CDR2 LQKENI. V was cut back by 5 bases and J by 5 bases, leaving a gap of 10 bases between them. Measured from the cysteine to the phenylalanine, the CDR3 is 13 residues long. Only the CDR3 DNA is retained, 39 bases long and in frame from the first base. The source of this sequence is an adult with an advanced solid tumor such as melanoma, head and neck, liver or kidney cancer. The sequencing here drew on CD4+ or CD8+ T cells sorted from blood, taken in a trial of the OX40 agonist ivuxolimab. The chain links TRBV18 with TRBJ1-5; the D gene is not confidently resolved. For the CDR3, the sequence is CASSSRTDQPQHF. The DNA reads as follows: TGTGCCAGCTCAAGTCGGACGGATCAGCCCCAGCATTTT. The variable domain in full, with residues beyond the CDR3 obtained from the reference TRBV18 and TRBJ1-5 genes, is NAGVMQNPRHLVRRRGQEARLRCSPMKGHSHVYWYRQLPEEGLKFMVYLQKENIIDESGMPKERFSAEFPKEGPSILRIQQVVRGDSAAYFCASSSRTDQPQHFGDGTRLSIL.